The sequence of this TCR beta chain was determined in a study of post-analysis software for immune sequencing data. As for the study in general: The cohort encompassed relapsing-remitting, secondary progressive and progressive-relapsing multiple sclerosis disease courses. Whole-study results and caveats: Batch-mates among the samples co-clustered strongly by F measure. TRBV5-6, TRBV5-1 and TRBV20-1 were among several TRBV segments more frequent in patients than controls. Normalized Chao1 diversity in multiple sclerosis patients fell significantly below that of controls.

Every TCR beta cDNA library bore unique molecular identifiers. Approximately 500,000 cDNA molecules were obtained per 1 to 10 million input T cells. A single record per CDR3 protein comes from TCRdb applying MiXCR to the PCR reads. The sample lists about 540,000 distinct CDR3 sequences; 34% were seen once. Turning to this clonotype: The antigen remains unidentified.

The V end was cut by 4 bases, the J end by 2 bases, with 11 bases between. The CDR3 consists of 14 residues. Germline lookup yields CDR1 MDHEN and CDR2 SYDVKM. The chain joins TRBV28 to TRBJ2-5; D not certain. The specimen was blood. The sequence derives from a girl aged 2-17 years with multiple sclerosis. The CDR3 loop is CASSSETEQETQYF. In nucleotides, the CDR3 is TGTGCCAGCAGTTCGGAGACTGAACAAGAGACCCAGTACTTC.